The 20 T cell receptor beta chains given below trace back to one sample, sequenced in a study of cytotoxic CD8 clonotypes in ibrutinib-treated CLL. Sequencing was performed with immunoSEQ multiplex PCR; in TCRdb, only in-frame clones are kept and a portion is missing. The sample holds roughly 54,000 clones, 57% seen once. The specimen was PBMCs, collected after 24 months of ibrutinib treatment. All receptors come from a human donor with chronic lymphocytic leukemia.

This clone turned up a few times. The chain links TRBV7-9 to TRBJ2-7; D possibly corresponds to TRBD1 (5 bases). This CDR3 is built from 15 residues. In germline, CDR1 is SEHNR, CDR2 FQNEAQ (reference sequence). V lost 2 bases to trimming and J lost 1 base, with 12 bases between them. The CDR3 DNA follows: TGTGCCAGCAGCTTATCCAGGGCAGGGTCCTACGAGCAGTACTTC. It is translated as CASSLSRAGSYEQYF.

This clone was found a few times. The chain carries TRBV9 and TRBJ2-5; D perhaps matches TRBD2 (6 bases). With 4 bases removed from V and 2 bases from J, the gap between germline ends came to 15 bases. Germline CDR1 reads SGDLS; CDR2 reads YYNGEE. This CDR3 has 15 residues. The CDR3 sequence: CASSPRGGRQETQYF. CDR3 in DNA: TGTGCCAGCAGCCCCCGTGGAGGGAGACAAGAGACCCAGTACTTC.

CDR3 in amino acids: CASSPLAGEGTGELFF. CDR3 coding DNA: TGTGCCAGCAGTCCTCTAGCGGGGGAGGGAACCGGGGAGCTGTTTTTT. The rearrangement joins TRBV27 to TRBJ2-2, with 10 bases aligning to TRBD2. The CDR3 length is 16 residues. Germline V gene lookup returns CDR1 MNHEY and CDR2 SMNVEV (reference sequence). J lost 5 bases, V lost 5 bases, and 8 bases had no gene match.

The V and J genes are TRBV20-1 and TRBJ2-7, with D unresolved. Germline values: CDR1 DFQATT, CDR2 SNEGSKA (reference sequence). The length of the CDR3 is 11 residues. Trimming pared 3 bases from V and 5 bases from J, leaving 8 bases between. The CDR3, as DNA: TGCAGTGCTAGGGTCGGCGACGAGCAGTACTTC. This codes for CSARVGDEQYF.

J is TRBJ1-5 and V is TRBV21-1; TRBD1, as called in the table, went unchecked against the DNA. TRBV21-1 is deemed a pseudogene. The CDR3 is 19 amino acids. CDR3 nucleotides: TGTGCCAGCAGCAAAGTCCCGGGACAGGGCACAGGTAAAAATCAGCCCCAGCATTTT. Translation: CASSKVPGQGTGKNQPQHF.

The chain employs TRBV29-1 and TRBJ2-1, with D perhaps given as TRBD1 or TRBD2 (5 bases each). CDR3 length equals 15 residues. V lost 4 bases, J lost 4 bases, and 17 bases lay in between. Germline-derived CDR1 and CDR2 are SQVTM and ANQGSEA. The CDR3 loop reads CSVGGTPRAYNEQFF. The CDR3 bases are TGCAGCGTTGGAGGGACCCCTCGGGCTTACAATGAGCAGTTCTTC.

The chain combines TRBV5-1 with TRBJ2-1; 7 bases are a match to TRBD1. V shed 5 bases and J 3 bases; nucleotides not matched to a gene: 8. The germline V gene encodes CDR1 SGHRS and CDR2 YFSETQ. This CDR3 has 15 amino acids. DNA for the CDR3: TGCGCCAGCAGAACCCGGGACAGTCGCTACAATGAGCAGTTCTTC. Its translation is CASRTRDSRYNEQFF.

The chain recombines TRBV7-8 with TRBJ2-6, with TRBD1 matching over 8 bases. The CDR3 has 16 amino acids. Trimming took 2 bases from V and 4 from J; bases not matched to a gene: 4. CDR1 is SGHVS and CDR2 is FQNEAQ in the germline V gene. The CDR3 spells CASSLPGQAGANVLTF. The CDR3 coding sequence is TGTGCCAGCAGCTTACCGGGACAGGCCGGGGCCAACGTCCTGACTTTC.

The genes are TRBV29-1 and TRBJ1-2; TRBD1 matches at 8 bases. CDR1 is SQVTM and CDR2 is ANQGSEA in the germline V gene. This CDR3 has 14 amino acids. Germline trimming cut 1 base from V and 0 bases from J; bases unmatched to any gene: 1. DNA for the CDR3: TGCAGCGTTGAAGGGACAGGGACTAACTATGGCTACACCTTC. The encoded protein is CSVEGTGTNYGYTF. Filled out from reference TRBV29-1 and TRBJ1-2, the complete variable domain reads SAVISQKPSRDICQRGTSLTIQCQVDSQVTMMFWYRQQPGQSLTLIATANQGSEATYESGFVIDKFPISRPNLTFSTLTVSNMSPEDSSIYLCSVEGTGTNYGYTFGSGTRLTVV.

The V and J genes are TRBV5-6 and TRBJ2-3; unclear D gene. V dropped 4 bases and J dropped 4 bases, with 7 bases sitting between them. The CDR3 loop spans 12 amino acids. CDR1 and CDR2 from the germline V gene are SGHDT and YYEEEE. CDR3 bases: TGTGCCAGCAGCCCCCGTCCAGATACGCAGTATTTT. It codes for CASSPRPDTQYF.

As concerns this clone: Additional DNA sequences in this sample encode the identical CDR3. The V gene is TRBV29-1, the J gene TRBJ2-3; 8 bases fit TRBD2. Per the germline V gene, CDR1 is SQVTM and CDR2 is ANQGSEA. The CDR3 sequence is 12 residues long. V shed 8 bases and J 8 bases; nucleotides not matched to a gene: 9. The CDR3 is CSLGRGARTQYF. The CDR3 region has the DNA TGCAGCTTGGGGCGGGGGGCACGTACGCAGTATTTT.

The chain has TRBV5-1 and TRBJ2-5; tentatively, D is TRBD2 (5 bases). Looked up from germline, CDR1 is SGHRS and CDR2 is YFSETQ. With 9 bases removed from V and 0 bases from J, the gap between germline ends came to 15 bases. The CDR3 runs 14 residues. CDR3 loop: CATSGSPNQETQYF. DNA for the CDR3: TGCGCCACTTCGGGGTCCCCTAACCAAGAGACCCAGTACTTC.

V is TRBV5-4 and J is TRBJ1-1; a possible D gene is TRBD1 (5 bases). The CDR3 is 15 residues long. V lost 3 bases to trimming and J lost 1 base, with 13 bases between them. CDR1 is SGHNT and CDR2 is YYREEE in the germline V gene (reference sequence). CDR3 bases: TGTGCCAGCAGCTCTTTCGGCCAGGGGAACACTGAAGCTTTCTTT. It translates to CASSSFGQGNTEAFF. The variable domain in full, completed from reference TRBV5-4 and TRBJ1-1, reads ETGVTQSPTHLIKTRGQQVTLRCSSQSGHNTVSWYQQALGQGPQFIFQYYREEENGRGNFPPRFSGLQFPNYSSELNVNALELDDSALYLCASSSFGQGNTEAFFGQGTRLTVV.

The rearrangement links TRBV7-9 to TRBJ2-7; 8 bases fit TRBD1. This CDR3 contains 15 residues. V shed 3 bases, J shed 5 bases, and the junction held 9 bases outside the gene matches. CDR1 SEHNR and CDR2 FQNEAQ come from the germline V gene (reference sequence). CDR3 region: CASSFVTGGIHEQYF. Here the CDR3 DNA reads TGTGCCAGCAGCTTTGTCACAGGGGGAATCCACGAGCAGTACTTC.

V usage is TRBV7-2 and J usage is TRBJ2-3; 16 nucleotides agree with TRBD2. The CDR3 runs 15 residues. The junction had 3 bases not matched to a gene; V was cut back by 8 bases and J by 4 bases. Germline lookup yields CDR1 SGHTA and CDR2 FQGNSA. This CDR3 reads CASRGTSGGADTQYF. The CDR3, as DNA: TGTGCCAGCCGTGGGACTAGCGGGGGGGCAGATACGCAGTATTTT.

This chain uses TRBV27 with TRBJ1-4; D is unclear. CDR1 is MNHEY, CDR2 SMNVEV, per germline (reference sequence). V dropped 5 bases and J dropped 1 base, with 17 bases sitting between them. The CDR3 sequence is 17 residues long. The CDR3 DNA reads TGTGCCAGCAGTCCTTCGTCGGGGTTTCGAACTAATGAAAAACTGTTTTTT. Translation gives CASSPSSGFRTNEKLFF. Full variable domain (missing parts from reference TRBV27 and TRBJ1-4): EAQVTQNPRYLITVTGKKLTVTCSQNMNHEYMSWYRQDPGLGLRQIYYSMNVEVTDKGDVPEGYKVSRKEKRNFPLILESPSPNQTSLYFCASSPSSGFRTNEKLFFGSGTQLSVL.

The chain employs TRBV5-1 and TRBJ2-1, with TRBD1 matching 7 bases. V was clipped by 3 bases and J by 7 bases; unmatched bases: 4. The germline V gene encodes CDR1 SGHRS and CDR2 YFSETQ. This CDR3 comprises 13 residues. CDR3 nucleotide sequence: TGCGCCAGCAGCTGGGGACAGTTGAATGAGCAGTTCTTC. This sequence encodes CASSWGQLNEQFF.

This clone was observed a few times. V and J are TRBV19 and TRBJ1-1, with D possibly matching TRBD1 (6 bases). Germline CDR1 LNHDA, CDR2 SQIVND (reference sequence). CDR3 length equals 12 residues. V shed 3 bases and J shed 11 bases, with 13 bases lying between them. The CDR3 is CASSIGGQGAFF. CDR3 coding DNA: TGTGCCAGTAGTATTGGAGGGCAGGGGGCTTTCTTT.

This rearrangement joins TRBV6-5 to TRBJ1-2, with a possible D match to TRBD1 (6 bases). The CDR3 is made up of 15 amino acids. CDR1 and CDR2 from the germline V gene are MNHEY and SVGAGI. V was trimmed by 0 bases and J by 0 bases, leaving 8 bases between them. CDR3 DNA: TGTGCCAGCAGTTACTCACAGGGATCTAACTATGGCTACACCTTC. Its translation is CASSYSQGSNYGYTF.

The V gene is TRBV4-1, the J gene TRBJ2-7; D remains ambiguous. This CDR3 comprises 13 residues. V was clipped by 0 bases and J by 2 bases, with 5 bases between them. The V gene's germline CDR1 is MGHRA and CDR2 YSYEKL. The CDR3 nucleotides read TGCGCCAGCAGCCAAGATCGAGCCTACGAGCAGTACTTC. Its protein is CASSQDRAYEQYF.